The next 26 T cell receptor beta chains were all read from a single sample in a study of T-cell reconstitution after alpha-beta-depleted transplantation in children. Using unique molecular identifiers, the investigators prepared the TCRbeta library. TCRdb processed the PCR reads anew with MiXCR; each CDR3 protein has one entry. The sample holds about 980,000 distinct CDR3 sequences, roughly 29% seen once. Source: PBMCs, mostly from graft donor cells, taken 360 days after TCRalphabeta/CD19-depleted stem cell transplant. The origin of the receptors is a boy in the first two years of life who had a stem cell transplant for SCID, so the T cells may come from the graft donor.

V and J are TRBV4-1 and TRBJ2-3; 7 bases are a match to TRBD2. With 2 bases clipped from V and 0 bases from J, the junction kept 2 bases outside the gene matches. The CDR3 runs to 15 residues. Germline V gives CDR1 MGHRA, CDR2 YSYEKL. CDR3 nucleotides: TGCGCCAGCAGCCAACCAGCGGGGAGCACAGATACGCAGTATTTT. Its translation: CASSQPAGSTDTQYF.

This sequence joins TRBV18 and TRBJ1-1; D not certain. The V gene lost 4 bases and the J gene lost 7 bases, with 13 bases spanning the gap. The CDR3 sequence is 13 residues long. CDR1 KGHSH and CDR2 LQKENI come from the germline V gene. The CDR3 coding sequence is TGTGCCAGCTCACTAACGTACCCGATTGAAGCTTTCTTT. Amino acids: CASSLTYPIEAFF.

This clonotype occurred a few times. The chain joins TRBV7-9 to TRBJ2-1; D not certain. CDR1 is SEHNR and CDR2 is FQNEAQ in the germline V gene (reference sequence). Trimming pared 1 base from V and 4 bases from J, leaving 11 bases between. The CDR3 extends over 15 amino acids. For the CDR3, the DNA is TGTGCCAGCAGCTTAGGACAAAGTGAGTACAATGAGCAGTTCTTC. It codes for CASSLGQSEYNEQFF.

This clonotype was counted many times. This sequence joins TRBV28 and TRBJ2-7, with TRBD1 matching over 11 bases. This CDR3 contains 15 residues. Germline V gene sequence: CDR1 MDHEN, CDR2 SYDVKM. Unmatched junction bases numbered 7, after V lost 7 bases and J lost 2 bases. CDR3 nucleotides: TGTGCCAGCACCGAATGGGACAGGGGGACCTACGAGCAGTACTTC. This codes for CASTEWDRGTYEQYF.

The CDR3 DNA sequence: TGTGCCAGCAGTTACTCGGGGGGGGGAGGGAAAGAGACCCAGTACTTC. This sequence encodes CASSYSGGGGKETQYF. V and J are TRBV6-5 and TRBJ2-5; the match to TRBD2 covers 7 bases. Germline assignment: CDR1 MNHEY and CDR2 SVGAGI. The length of the CDR3 is 16 residues. V was clipped by 0 bases and J by 3 bases; unmatched bases: 7.

The chain is built from TRBV12-3 or TRBV12-4 and TRBJ2-3; D gene unclear. Trimming stripped 3 bases from V and 4 bases from J, with 17 bases between. This CDR3 has 16 residues. The DNA of the CDR3 is TGTGCCAGCAGTTTCCCCCGCAGTGCTGGCGCAGATACGCAGTATTTT. Encoded protein: CASSFPRSAGADTQYF.

The table lists this clonotype with a few counts. The chain joins TRBV4-2 to TRBJ2-4; 7 nucleotides align to TRBD1. Per the germline V gene, CDR1 is LGHNA and CDR2 is YNFKEQ. The CDR3 is 13 residues long. Germline trimming cut 0 bases from V and 13 bases from J; bases unmatched to any gene: 6. CDR3 loop: CASSQDLQDRQYF. Written as DNA, the CDR3 is TGTGCCAGCAGCCAAGATCTACAGGACAGGCAGTACTTC.

V usage is TRBV5-1 and J usage is TRBJ1-1, with a tentative D call TRBD1 (5 bases). Per the germline V gene, CDR1 is SGHRS and CDR2 is YFSETQ. V shed 0 bases and J shed 4 bases, with 7 bases lying between them. There are 13 residues in the CDR3. CDR3 nucleotides: TGCGCCAGCAGCTTGGTAGGGGCCACTGAAGCTTTCTTT. Translation: CASSLVGATEAFF.

The chain links TRBV27 to TRBJ2-1, with a tentative D call TRBD2 (6 bases). V shed 5 bases and J shed 2 bases, with 16 bases lying between them. Germline V gene lookup returns CDR1 MNHEY and CDR2 SMNVEV (reference sequence). The CDR3 covers 16 residues. CDR3 sequence: CASSPPGLRAYNEQFF. CDR3 nucleotide sequence: TGTGCCAGCAGTCCACCGGGACTTAGAGCCTACAATGAGCAGTTCTTC.

The chain recombines TRBV28 with TRBJ2-5, with 7 bases that match TRBD1. Germline CDR1 is MDHEN and CDR2 is SYDVKM. The trim removed 3 bases at V and 1 base at J, leaving 5 bases unmatched. This CDR3 region has 15 residues. The DNA for the CDR3 is TGTGCCAGCAGTTTGACAGGGAGACGCCAAGAGACCCAGTACTTC. As protein: CASSLTGRRQETQYF.

This clonotype was seen a few times. This chain uses TRBV5-1 with TRBJ2-2, with 8 nucleotides matching TRBD1. V lost 10 bases to trimming and J lost 4 bases; unmatched junction nucleotides: 6. The germline gives CDR1 SGHRS, CDR2 YFSETQ. This CDR3 has 13 amino acids. CDR3 in amino acids: CADRQGTTGELFF. The CDR3 region has the DNA TGCGCCGACCGACAGGGGACCACCGGGGAGCTGTTTTTT.

This sequence joins TRBV14 and TRBJ1-1; D may be TRBD1 (6 bases). The germline gives CDR1 SGHDN, CDR2 FVKESK. V lost 1 base, J lost 0 bases, and 12 bases lay in between. The CDR3 runs to 16 residues. This CDR3 is CASSQGHGTLNTEAFF. The CDR3 DNA follows: TGTGCCAGCAGCCAAGGACACGGGACATTGAACACTGAAGCTTTCTTT.

This clonotype was picked up many times. CDR3 sequence (DNA): TGCGCCAGCAGCTTGGCCCGCCGGACAGGGGGCTGGTACGAGCAGTACTTC. It codes for CASSLARRTGGWYEQYF. This rearrangement joins TRBV5-1 to TRBJ2-7; 11 bases agree with TRBD1. The CDR3 consists of 17 residues. Germline lookup yields CDR1 SGHRS and CDR2 YFSETQ. Unmatched junction bases numbered 9, after V lost 0 bases and J lost 4 bases. Filled out from reference TRBV5-1 and TRBJ2-7, the complete variable domain reads KAGVTQTPRYLIKTRGQQVTLSCSPISGHRSVSWYQQTPGQGLQFLFEYFSETQRNKGNFPGRFSGRQFSNSRSEMNVSTLELGDSALYLCASSLARRTGGWYEQYFGPGTRLTVT.

This clonotype was counted many times. The rearrangement links TRBV6-5 to TRBJ2-5, with D uncertain. Germline lookup yields CDR1 MNHEY and CDR2 SVGAGI. Trimming stripped 7 bases from V and 4 bases from J, with 7 bases between. The CDR3 consists of 11 residues. Written as DNA, the CDR3 is TGTGCCAGCAAGCACTTAGAGACCCAGTACTTC. Protein product: CASKHLETQYF.

This clonotype has a handful of counts. The V and J genes are TRBV12-3 or TRBV12-4 and TRBJ2-7; 9 positions agree with TRBD2. The ends lost 5 bases at V and 6 bases at J; junction bases unmatched: 11. This CDR3 comprises 15 residues. The CDR3 loop is CASSPRTSALGEQYF. In nucleotides, the CDR3 is TGTGCCAGCAGTCCTCGGACTAGCGCGTTGGGCGAGCAGTACTTC.

The chain combines TRBV6-1 with TRBJ1-6; 10 nucleotides match TRBD1. The CDR3 runs 17 residues. From germline, CDR1 is MNHNS and CDR2 SASEGT. The V and J ends lost 5 bases and 7 bases, in that order; junction bases with no gene match: 11. CDR3 residues: CASSPRQGAILNSPLHF. The DNA of the CDR3 is TGTGCCAGCAGTCCACGACAGGGGGCGATTTTAAATTCACCCCTCCACTTT.

The rearrangement joins TRBV6-1 to TRBJ1-5, with TRBD1 identical over 7 bases. V was clipped by 7 bases and J by 4 bases; unmatched bases: 10. The germline CDR1 and CDR2 sequences are MNHNS and SASEGT. This CDR3 contains 15 residues. The CDR3 region has the DNA TGTGCCAGCACACAAGACAGGGCCGGGAATCAGCCCCAGCATTTT. Translated, it gives CASTQDRAGNQPQHF.

This clonotype showed up just a few times. The J gene is TRBJ2-5, the V gene TRBV7-9; possibly TRBD1 or TRBD2 for D (5 bases each). CDR3 size: 15 residues. The germline V and J ends were trimmed by 5 bases and 5 bases, with 18 bases remaining between them. Per the germline V gene, CDR1 is SEHNR and CDR2 is FQNEAQ (reference sequence). CDR3 coding DNA: TGTGCCAGCAGCCCGGGGACCGAAGTCGGGGAGACCCAGTACTTC. It encodes CASSPGTEVGETQYF.

This chain links TRBV12-3 or TRBV12-4 with TRBJ2-1; 7 bases are shared with TRBD1. This CDR3 has 15 residues. Trimming removed 3 bases from V and 9 bases from J; junction bases left unmatched: 11. This CDR3 reads CASSFTLLGGSEQFF. The CDR3 DNA is TGTGCCAGCAGTTTTACCCTCTTAGGGGGCAGTGAGCAGTTCTTC.

This rearrangement joins TRBV6-5 to TRBJ2-1; TRBD2 might be the D (7 bases). Germline V gene lookup returns CDR1 MNHEY and CDR2 SVGAGI. CDR3 length: 16 residues. Trimming stripped 2 bases from V and 5 bases from J, with 16 bases between. The CDR3 is CASSYRREGGNNEQFF. CDR3 in DNA: TGTGCCAGCAGTTACCGTCGAGAGGGGGGGAACAATGAGCAGTTCTTC.

This clonotype has only a few counts. The V and J genes are TRBV5-6 and TRBJ1-1; D not resolved. Germline V gene lookup returns CDR1 SGHDT and CDR2 YYEEEE. V was trimmed by 1 base and J by 0 bases, leaving 10 bases between them. The CDR3 is made up of 15 amino acids. CDR3 DNA sequence: TGTGCCAGCAGCTTGCATCGGGGTATGAACACTGAAGCTTTCTTT. This codes for CASSLHRGMNTEAFF.

The V gene is TRBV5-5, the J gene TRBJ2-5, with TRBD1 matching over 10 bases. The CDR3 totals 14 residues. Germline CDR1 and CDR2: SGHKS and YYEKEE (reference sequence). The V segment lost 3 bases and the J segment 5 bases; nucleotides outside the gene matches: 4. CDR3 nucleotide sequence: TGTGCCAGCAGCTCCGTGACAGGGGGCGAGACCCAGTACTTC. It encodes CASSSVTGGETQYF.

The chain has TRBV20-1 and TRBJ2-3; 8 bases are a match to TRBD2. The germline V gene encodes CDR1 DFQATT and CDR2 SNEGSKA (reference sequence). This CDR3 is built from 14 residues. Trimming cost V 6 bases and J 2 bases; bases outside gene matches: 7. The CDR3 sequence: CSASERGFTDTQYF. Written as DNA, the CDR3 is TGCAGTGCGAGTGAGCGGGGGTTCACAGATACGCAGTATTTT.

The chain links TRBV6-2 or TRBV6-3 to TRBJ2-7, with TRBD1 as a possible D gene (6 bases). This CDR3 region has 14 residues. The germline V gene encodes CDR1 MNHEY and CDR2 SVGEGT. The germline V and J ends were trimmed by 2 bases and 2 bases, with 10 bases remaining between them. The CDR3 sequence is CASSYPNRAYEQYF. For the CDR3, the DNA is TGTGCCAGCAGTTACCCCAACAGGGCCTACGAGCAGTACTTC.

This clonotype occurred many times. The genes are TRBV29-1 and TRBJ2-3, with a tentative D call TRBD1 (6 bases). Germline values: CDR1 SQVTM, CDR2 ANQGSEA. V lost 2 bases and J 2 bases, leaving 17 bases between the germline ends. This CDR3 spans 16 amino acids. CDR3: CSVERRKGGHTDTQYF. CDR3 in DNA: TGCAGCGTTGAACGCAGAAAAGGGGGTCACACAGATACGCAGTATTTT.

The chain is built from TRBV12-3 or TRBV12-4 and TRBJ2-5; D call uncertain. CDR3 size: 13 residues. Between the trimmed V and J ends, which lost 4 bases and 5 bases, there was a span of 11 bases. CDR3 nucleotide sequence: TGTGCCAGCAGTTCAGGCCTCCTGGAGACCCAGTACTTC. Its protein is CASSSGLLETQYF.